The following is a T cell receptor beta chain sequence with its context. Its antigen is not identified. The germline CDR1 and CDR2 sequences are SGHVS and FQNEAQ. This CDR3 has 17 residues. V lost 0 bases and J lost 0; bases outside the gene matches: 5. The PCR ran on 60 Vbeta and 13 Jbeta primers. Measured with immunoSEQ multiplex PCR; TCRdb has only the in-frame clones, and not every one. This sample has around 99,000 clones, with around 82% found just once. These data come from a study of cytomegalovirus exposure and HLA in healthy donors. Broader study findings: When a later analysis compared HLA-associated TCR beta chains with equally common others, the HLA-associated chains turned out to be more clonally expanded and to have lower generation probabilities. Overall, around 160 TCR beta chains were annotated as cytomegalovirus-associated.

The specimen was PBMCs. The sequence was collected from a man aged 40-49 years in good health and CMV-seronegative. The chain uses TRBV7-8 and TRBJ2-1; 7 bases are shared with TRBD2. CDR3 sequence: CASSLAGGGPSYNEQFF. The DNA for the CDR3 is TGTGCCAGCAGCTTAGCTGGCGGGGGTCCCTCCTACAATGAGCAGTTCTTC.